This TCR beta chain was profiled in a study of technical replicates of blood from a handful of donors. TCRdb's table, derived via immunoSEQ multiplex PCR, lists solely in-frame clones and lacks some. Of approximately 76,000 clones listed, 91% are singletons. The specimen was T cells isolated from PBMCs. The sequence was collected from a human donor in good health.

The CDR3 DNA reads TGTGCCAGCAGCTTAGATCAGCGGTTTGACGGGGAGCTGTTTTTT. Translated, it gives CASSLDQRFDGELFF. The chain recombines TRBV11-3 with TRBJ2-2, with D possibly TRBD2 on 5 matching bases. Germline loops: CDR1 SGHNT, CDR2 YENEEA. The CDR3 has 15 amino acids. V lost 0 bases and J lost 7, with 12 bases in between.